This passage covers 30 T cell receptor beta chains from one sample sequenced in a study of quantifying T cell responses using KT2 cells. Study-wide background: TCR alpha and beta constant-region primers primed reverse transcription of RNA.

An oligo carrying a UMI was ligated to the cDNA 3' end. An equimolar mix of RC1.1 and RC1.2 primed the beta chain across TRBC1 and TRBC2. One entry per CDR3 protein, called by TCRdb with MiXCR from the UMI-ligation and nested PCR reads. There are around 30,000 distinct CDR3 sequences in the sample; over 9% occur only once, and approximately 8.7% lies in the top ten. The sample consisted of PBMCs spiked with cells of the T cell clone KT2. Source of these receptors: a human donor.

This clonotype came up many times. This sequence joins TRBV29-1 and TRBJ2-5; D is possibly TRBD1 (5 bases). Germline-derived CDR1 and CDR2 are SQVTM and ANQGSEA. V was trimmed by 4 bases and J by 3 bases, leaving 12 bases between them. CDR3 size: 13 residues. The CDR3 coding sequence is TGCAGCGTTGGGCAGGGAAACGAAGAGACCCAGTACTTC. This translates into CSVGQGNEETQYF.

The chain is built from TRBV2 and TRBJ2-4; 7 nucleotides match TRBD2. Germline V lookup: CDR1 SNHLY, CDR2 FYNNEI. This CDR3 comprises 12 residues. The V segment lost 7 bases and the J segment 5 bases; nucleotides outside the gene matches: 2. CDR3 DNA: TGTGCCAGCATAGCGGGCGAAAACATTCAGTACTTC. Translation: CASIAGENIQYF.

The gene calls are TRBV5-1 and TRBJ2-2; possible D gene TRBD2, 6 bases. Germline loops: CDR1 SGHRS, CDR2 YFSETQ. The CDR3 sequence is 14 residues long. V gave up 3 bases and J gave up 4 bases, with 10 bases separating them. The CDR3 DNA reads as TGCGCCAGCAGCTATTCCGGGGGCACCGGGGAGCTGTTTTTT. This gives the protein CASSYSGGTGELFF.

In its sample, this clonotype was seen many times. The V and J genes are TRBV6-2 or TRBV6-3 and TRBJ1-1; no definite D call. The CDR3 contains 14 residues. From germline, CDR1 is MNHEY and CDR2 SVGEGT. Trimming left V 2 bases short and J 5 bases short, with 12 bases between. The CDR3 loop is CASSYGPSVTEAFF. The CDR3 DNA follows: TGTGCCAGCAGTTACGGGCCGTCAGTTACTGAAGCTTTCTTT.

CDR3 residues: CATSRGGDADTQYF. CDR3 DNA: TGTGCCACCAGCAGAGGGGGAGACGCAGATACGCAGTATTTT. This chain joins TRBV15 and TRBJ2-3; a possible D gene is TRBD2 (5 bases). The CDR3 length is 14 residues. The germline V and J ends were trimmed by 1 base and 4 bases, with 9 bases remaining between them. Germline V gives CDR1 LNHNV, CDR2 YYDKDF (reference sequence).

The sample holds many counts of this clonotype. The J gene is TRBJ2-5, the V gene TRBV20-1; D perhaps matches TRBD1 (6 bases). From germline, CDR1 is DFQATT and CDR2 SNEGSKA (reference sequence). The CDR3 consists of 16 residues. V lost 1 base and J 5 bases, leaving 20 bases between the germline ends. CDR3 sequence reads: CSARAPRTAAEETQYF. CDR3 DNA: TGCAGTGCTAGAGCCCCCCGGACAGCCGCAGAGGAGACCCAGTACTTC.

This clonotype turned up a few times. The V gene is TRBV7-2, the J gene TRBJ2-1; 9 nucleotides line up with TRBD2. The ends lost 0 bases at V and 4 bases at J; junction bases unmatched: 4. The CDR3 totals 16 residues. CDR1 is SGHTA, CDR2 FQGNSA, per germline. In nucleotides, the CDR3 is TGTGCCAGCAGCTTAGCAGGGACTAGCTCTTACAATGAGCAGTTCTTC. It specifies CASSLAGTSSYNEQFF.

J is TRBJ2-3 and V is TRBV20-1, with 11 bases identical to TRBD2. Losses at the gene ends were 3 bases for V and 3 bases for J; bases not matched to a gene: 5. The germline CDR1 and CDR2 sequences are DFQATT and SNEGSKA (reference sequence). CDR3 length: 15 amino acids. This CDR3 reads CSASSASGRTDTQYF. CDR3 DNA sequence: TGCAGTGCTAGTTCGGCTAGCGGGAGGACAGATACGCAGTATTTT.

J is TRBJ2-3 and V is TRBV14; the match to TRBD1 covers 9 bases. This CDR3 has 14 amino acids. The J segment lost 9 bases and the V segment lost 4 bases, leaving 8 bases of the junction unmatched. CDR1 and CDR2 from the germline V gene are SGHDN and FVKESK. DNA of the CDR3: TGTGCCAGCAGCCCTGGGACAGGGAAGTACACGCAGTATTTT. It yields the protein CASSPGTGKYTQYF. Supplemented by reference TRBV14 and TRBJ2-3, the full variable domain reads EAGVTQFPSHSVIEKGQTVTLRCDPISGHDNLYWYRRVMGKEIKFLLHFVKESKQDESGMPNNRFLAERTGGTYSTLKVQPAELEDSGVYFCASSPGTGKYTQYFGPGTRLTVL.

The rearrangement links TRBV5-1 to TRBJ1-2; 10 nucleotides match TRBD1. The CDR3 consists of 15 residues. Germline lookup yields CDR1 SGHRS and CDR2 YFSETQ. V trimming: 3 bases; J trimming: 6 bases; junction bases outside the gene matches: 8. CDR3 protein: CASSSTGTGVDGYTF. CDR3 sequence (DNA): TGCGCCAGCAGCTCAACCGGGACAGGGGTTGATGGCTACACCTTC.

Many counts were recorded for this clonotype. The rearrangement uses TRBV19 and TRBJ2-1, with D possibly matching TRBD2 (7 bases). The CDR3 loop spans 17 amino acids. The V end was cut by 7 bases, the J end by 0 bases, with 19 bases between. In germline, CDR1 is LNHDA, CDR2 SQIVND (reference sequence). CDR3 DNA: TGTGCCAGTAAGACCGGCGGGGGCCGGAGCTCCTACAATGAGCAGTTCTTC. Translation gives CASKTGGGRSSYNEQFF.

This clonotype is medium-sized within its sample. The V and J genes are TRBV11-3 and TRBJ2-2; a possible D gene is TRBD1 (6 bases). Trimming shortened V by 5 bases and J by 1 base, and 11 bases separated the two germline ends. The CDR3 length is 15 residues. Germline V lookup: CDR1 SGHNT, CDR2 YENEEA. CDR3 protein: CASSGYRENTGELFF. In DNA form, the CDR3 reads TGTGCCAGCAGCGGATACAGGGAGAACACCGGGGAGCTGTTTTTT.

This clonotype was observed many times. This rearrangement joins TRBV11-2 to TRBJ2-1; 11 positions match TRBD2. After removal of 1 base from V and 8 bases from J, the junction contained 4 bases not matched to a gene. Per germline, CDR1 SGHAT and CDR2 FQNNGV. This CDR3 has 15 residues. As DNA, the CDR3 is TGTGCCAGCAGCTTAGGACTAGCGGGGATCGATGAGCAGTTCTTC. This translates into CASSLGLAGIDEQFF.

Ten or more counts support this clonotype. V is TRBV20-1 and J is TRBJ2-7; TRBD2 agrees at 14 bases. Germline CDR1 DFQATT, CDR2 SNEGSKA (reference sequence). The ends lost 1 base at V and 7 bases at J; junction bases unmatched: 6. The CDR3 runs to 15 residues. The CDR3 DNA reads as TGCAGTGCTAGAGTGACTAGCGGGGGGGCGGGAGAGCAGTACTTC. This encodes CSARVTSGGAGEQYF.

At least ten counts were recorded for this clonotype. The chain employs TRBV6-5 and TRBJ2-5; D is ambiguous. The CDR3 length is 15 residues. From germline, CDR1 is MNHEY and CDR2 SVGAGI. V shed 0 bases and J shed 1 base, with 9 bases lying between them. For the CDR3, the DNA is TGTGCCAGCAGTTACTCGACCGGGCCCCAAGAGACCCAGTACTTC. Protein sequence: CASSYSTGPQETQYF.

This clonotype ranks as medium-sized. This chain links TRBV27 with TRBJ2-2; the match to TRBD2 covers 7 bases. The V gene's germline CDR1 is MNHEY and CDR2 SMNVEV (reference sequence). The CDR3 covers 14 residues. J lost 5 bases, V lost 1 base, and 1 base had no gene match. The CDR3 here is CASSLWEGTGELFF. The CDR3 bases are TGTGCCAGCAGTTTATGGGAGGGGACCGGGGAGCTGTTTTTT.

There are a few counts of this clonotype. CDR3 protein: CASTRDGSNQPQHF. CDR3 bases: TGTGCCAGCACCCGGGATGGCAGCAATCAGCCCCAGCATTTT. This chain joins TRBV2 and TRBJ1-5, with unresolved D. V was cut by 7 bases and J by 1 base, with 11 bases left in between. Looked up from germline, CDR1 is SNHLY and CDR2 is FYNNEI. The length of the CDR3 is 14 residues.

The V gene is TRBV29-1, the J gene TRBJ1-4; D ambiguous. V lost 4 bases and J 7 bases, leaving 13 bases between the germline ends. Germline assignment: CDR1 SQVTM and CDR2 ANQGSEA. The CDR3 spans 13 residues. The CDR3 region is CSVVQRLGEKLFF. DNA of the CDR3: TGCAGCGTTGTACAAAGGTTGGGTGAAAAACTGTTTTTT.

Ten or more counts support this clonotype. This chain joins TRBV5-5 and TRBJ1-1; D is possibly TRBD1 (5 bases). The V and J ends lost 0 bases and 9 bases respectively, with 12 bases between them. From germline, CDR1 is SGHKS and CDR2 YYEKEE (reference sequence). CDR3 length: 13 amino acids. The CDR3 spells CASSLEWGQKAFF. The CDR3 DNA is TGTGCCAGCAGCTTGGAATGGGGCCAGAAAGCTTTCTTT.

The CDR3 region is CASSPNPGGAPKNIQYF. DNA of the CDR3: TGCGCCAGCAGCCCTAACCCCGGGGGGGCCCCCAAAAACATTCAGTACTTC. The J gene is TRBJ2-4, the V gene TRBV4-1, with 8 bases that match TRBD2. CDR3 length equals 17 residues. V was pared by 4 bases and J by 2 bases, with 10 bases of the junction left unmatched. CDR1 and CDR2 (germline): MGHRA, YSYEKL.

There are a few counts of this clonotype. The CDR3 is CASSSRQGNEQFF. DNA of the CDR3: TGTGCCAGCAGCTCCCGACAGGGAAATGAGCAGTTCTTC. J is TRBJ2-1 and V is TRBV13, with 7 bases lining up with TRBD1. The germline V gene encodes CDR1 PRHDT and CDR2 FYEKMQ (reference sequence). V gave up 4 bases and J gave up 7 bases; unmatched junction bases: 4. CDR3 length: 13 residues.

The J gene is TRBJ1-5, the V gene TRBV9; D remains unclear. The CDR3 sequence is 13 residues long. V was pared by 0 bases and J by 5 bases, with 6 bases between. CDR1 is SGDLS, CDR2 YYNGEE, per germline. Here the CDR3 reads CASSVGVDQPQHF. In nucleotides, the CDR3 is TGTGCCAGCAGCGTAGGGGTCGATCAGCCCCAGCATTTT.

The chain has TRBV3-1 and TRBJ2-5; TRBD1 or TRBD2 may be the D gene (6 bases each). From germline, CDR1 is LGHDT and CDR2 YNNKEL (reference sequence). The length of the CDR3 is 15 residues. V was cut by 2 bases and J by 2 bases, with 12 bases left in between. CDR3 protein: CASSQRGPRQETQYF. The CDR3 nucleotides read TGTGCCAGCAGCCAACGGGGGCCCCGTCAAGAGACCCAGTACTTC.

This clonotype appeared many times. The V and J genes are TRBV2 and TRBJ2-3, with unresolved D. The V end lost 6 bases, the J end lost 1 base, and 5 bases lay between the germline ends. The V gene's germline CDR1 is SNHLY and CDR2 FYNNEI. This CDR3 is built from 12 residues. Written as DNA, the CDR3 is TGTGCCAGCAGCAAGGGCACAGATACGCAGTATTTT. Its protein product is CASSKGTDTQYF. Variable domain in full (rest from reference TRBV2 and TRBJ2-3): EPEVTQTPSHQVTQMGQEVILRCVPISNHLYFYWYRQILGQKVEFLVSFYNNEISEKSEIFDDQFSVERPDGSNFTLKIRSTKLEDSAMYFCASSKGTDTQYFGPGTRLTVL.

This clonotype was recorded at least ten times. The rearrangement uses TRBV2 and TRBJ2-7; D remains ambiguous. The CDR3 spans 14 residues. The germline V and J ends were trimmed by 4 bases and 0 bases, with 10 bases remaining between them. Germline values: CDR1 SNHLY, CDR2 FYNNEI. CDR3 coding DNA: TGTGCCAGCAGTGGGACCGAAAGCTCCTACGAGCAGTACTTC. Amino acids: CASSGTESSYEQYF.

The V gene is TRBV5-1, the J gene TRBJ2-1; 10 bases agree with TRBD2. Germline assignment: CDR1 SGHRS and CDR2 YFSETQ. With 4 bases clipped from V and 9 bases from J, the junction kept 13 bases outside the gene matches. This CDR3 has 16 residues. The CDR3 sequence: CASSRGTSGGAGEQFF. The CDR3 nucleotides read TGCGCCAGCAGCCGGGGGACCAGCGGGGGGGCCGGTGAGCAGTTCTTC. Using reference TRBV5-1 and TRBJ2-1 for the parts outside the CDR3, the full variable domain is KAGVTQTPRYLIKTRGQQVTLSCSPISGHRSVSWYQQTPGQGLQFLFEYFSETQRNKGNFPGRFSGRQFSNSRSEMNVSTLELGDSALYLCASSRGTSGGAGEQFFGPGTRLTVL.

The table lists this clonotype with many counts. The chain recombines TRBV3-1 with TRBJ2-3; D is tentatively TRBD1 or TRBD2 (5 bases each). The CDR3 contains 13 residues. Trimming took 5 bases from V and 8 from J, leaving 14 bases between them. CDR1 and CDR2 from the germline V gene are LGHDT and YNNKEL (reference sequence). CDR3 bases: TGTGCCAGCAGCTTCGGGGCTAGAGGTACGCAGTATTTT. Protein: CASSFGARGTQYF.

This clonotype was seen more than once but under ten times. This chain joins TRBV20-1 and TRBJ1-1, with D perhaps matching TRBD1 (6 bases). CDR1 DFQATT and CDR2 SNEGSKA come from the germline V gene (reference sequence). V lost 3 bases and J lost 0, with 17 bases in between. CDR3 size: 16 residues. CDR3 protein: CSASGGTHDMNTEAFF. The DNA for the CDR3 is TGCAGTGCTAGTGGGGGGACACACGACATGAACACTGAAGCTTTCTTT.

V is TRBV9 and J is TRBJ2-3, with a possible D match to TRBD2 (5 bases). CDR1 is SGDLS and CDR2 is YYNGEE in the germline V gene. Trimming left V 4 bases short and J 2 bases short, with 11 bases between. This CDR3 comprises 14 residues. The chain's CDR3 is CASSPRTFTDTQYF. CDR3 DNA sequence: TGTGCCAGCAGCCCTAGGACTTTCACAGATACGCAGTATTTT.

This clonotype was seen more than once but under ten times. The chain uses TRBV7-2 and TRBJ1-1; D is unresolved. Trimming removed 1 base from V and 10 bases from J, with 13 bases in between. This CDR3 is built from 13 residues. CDR1 and CDR2 from the germline V gene are SGHTA and FQGNSA. CDR3 coding DNA: TGTGCCAGCAGCTTAGAGGGAGGCTTAGGAGCTTTCTTT. Translation: CASSLEGGLGAFF.